This T cell receptor beta chain appears in the sequencing data of a study of cytomegalovirus exposure and HLA in healthy donors. Overall study context: Early release data held around 80 million unique TCRs from HLA-typed donors. Study-wide findings and caveats: In a later analysis, specific HLA alleles were associated with 15,000 or so TCR beta sequences at a 0.05 false discovery rate. Most of the CMV-associated TCR beta chains (in a later analysis) appeared to be HLA-restricted.

Donors were ostensibly healthy at sampling, although undocumented immune exposures were probable. 13 Jbeta primers and 60 Vbeta primers were used for the PCR. Measured with immunoSEQ multiplex PCR; TCRdb has only the in-frame clones, and not every one. Of about 120,000 clones listed, around 80% are singletons. Points on this clone: Its target is unknown.

The CDR3 spans 19 residues. The sequencing sample was made of PBMCs. The chain uses TRBV21-1 and TRBJ1-2; the DNA was not used to check the table's D call, TRBD1. TRBV21-1 is classified as a pseudogene. The receptor comes from a female donor in good health and CMV-seropositive. The CDR3 loop reads CASSKLRICRQGARGGYTF. Written as DNA, the CDR3 is TGTGCCAGCAGCAAACTAAGGATCTGTAGGCAGGGCGCCCGCGGTGGCTACACCTTC.